The T cell receptor (beta chain) under discussion was sequenced for a study of control samples from healthy donors and cancer patients. Only in-frame clones appear in the TCRdb table, and some are missing; sequencing was by immunoSEQ multiplex PCR. The table has about 120,000 clones, less than 90% seen once. The CDR3 extends over 14 amino acids. V was pared by 3 bases and J by 2 bases, with 5 bases of the junction left unmatched. Germline values: CDR1 DFQATT, CDR2 SNEGSKA (reference sequence). V and J are TRBV20-1 and TRBJ2-3, with 7 bases matching TRBD2. This TCR was recovered from a man younger than 35 in good health. The material sequenced was blood. The CDR3: CSASGGSPTDTQYF. Here the CDR3 DNA reads TGCAGTGCTAGTGGCGGGAGTCCCACAGATACGCAGTATTTT.